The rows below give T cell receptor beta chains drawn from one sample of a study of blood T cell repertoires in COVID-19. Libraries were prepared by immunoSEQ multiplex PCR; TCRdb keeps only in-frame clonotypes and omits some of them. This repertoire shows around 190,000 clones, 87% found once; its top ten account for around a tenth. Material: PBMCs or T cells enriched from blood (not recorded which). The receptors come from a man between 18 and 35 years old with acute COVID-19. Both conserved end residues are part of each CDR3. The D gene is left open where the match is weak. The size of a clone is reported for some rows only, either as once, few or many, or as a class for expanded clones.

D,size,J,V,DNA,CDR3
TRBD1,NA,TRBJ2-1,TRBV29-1,TGCAGCGTTGCTAGGACAGGGGCTGGGAATGAGCAGTTCTTC,CSVARTGAGNEQFF
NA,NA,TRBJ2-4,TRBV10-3,TGTGCCATCGATCCAGGGGTTTTCTCTTACATTCAGTACTTC,CAIDPGVFSYIQYF
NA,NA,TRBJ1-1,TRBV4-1,TGCGCCAGCAGCCAATCTCGGGGGAACACTGAAGCTTTCTTT,CASSQSRGNTEAFF
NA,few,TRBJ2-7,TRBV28,TGTGCCAGCATCAGGGTCCAAGGCAACGAGCAGTACTTC,CASIRVQGNEQYF
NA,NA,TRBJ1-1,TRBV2,TGTGCCAGCAGTCCCGCTCTAGGGGGCACTGAAGCTTTCTTT,CASSPALGGTEAFF
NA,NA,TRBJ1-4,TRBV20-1,TGCAGTGCTCCTTCCCCGGGGGAGTTTTTT,CSAPSPGEFF
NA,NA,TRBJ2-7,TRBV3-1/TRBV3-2,TGTGCCAGCAGCTCCCCGGGACAACCCTACGAGCAGTACTTC,CASSSPGQPYEQYF
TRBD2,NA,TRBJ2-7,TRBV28,TGTGCCAGCAGTTTATCGCCCTCGAGACTAGCGGGAAACGAGCAGTACTTC,CASSLSPSRLAGNEQYF
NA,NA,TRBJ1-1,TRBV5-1,TGCGCCAGCAGCTTGGGGGCCAGGGATGAAGCTTTCTTT,CASSLGARDEAFF
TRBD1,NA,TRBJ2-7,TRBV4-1,TGCGCCAGCAGCCGGGACAGGGGTCACGAGCAGTACTTC,CASSRDRGHEQYF
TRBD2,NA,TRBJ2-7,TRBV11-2,TGTGCCAGCAGCTTAGGACGGTTGGCGGGAGGGCCCAACGAGCAGTACTTC,CASSLGRLAGGPNEQYF
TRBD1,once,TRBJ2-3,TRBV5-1,TGCGCCAGCAGCTTACCCTTGATCGAGGGGGCCACAGATACGCAGTATTTT,CASSLPLIEGATDTQYF
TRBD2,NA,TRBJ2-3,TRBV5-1,TGCGCCAGCAGCTTGGCGGGGACTAGCGGGAGAAGCACAGATACGCAGTATTTT,CASSLAGTSGRSTDTQYF
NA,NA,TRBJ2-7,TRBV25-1,TGTGCCAGCAGTGGGACAGTTCTCCACGAGCAGTACTTC,CASSGTVLHEQYF
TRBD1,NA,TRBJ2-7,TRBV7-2,TGTGCCAGCAGCCCGACAGGGTACGAGCAGTACTTC,CASSPTGYEQYF
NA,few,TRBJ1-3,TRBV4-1,TGCGCCAGCAGCCAGGGGGCCGGGAGAAACACCATATATTTT,CASSQGAGRNTIYF
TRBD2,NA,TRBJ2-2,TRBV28,TGTGCCAGCAGTTCTTCCCTGTGGCGGCGGGAGTACACCGGGGAGCTGTTTTTT,CASSSSLWRREYTGELFF
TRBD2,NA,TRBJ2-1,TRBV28,TGTGCCAGCAGGGCAAGGGGGGCGGGAGGGCCAAGCCACAATGAGCAGTTCTTC,CASRARGAGGPSHNEQFF
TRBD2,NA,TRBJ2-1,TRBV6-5,TGTGCCAGCAGTTATTTAGCGGGAGACTCCTACAATGAGCAGTTCTTC,CASSYLAGDSYNEQFF
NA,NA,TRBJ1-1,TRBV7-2,TGTGCCAGCAGCTTCCCGAGGACTGAAGCTTTCTTT,CASSFPRTEAFF
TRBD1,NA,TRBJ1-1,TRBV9,TGTGCCAGCGACCCGGGACAGGGCCACACTGAAGCTTTCTTT,CASDPGQGHTEAFF
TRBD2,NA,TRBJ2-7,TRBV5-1,TGCGCCAGCAGCTTACGGGGGGTGAATATCGACGAGCAGTACTTC,CASSLRGVNIDEQYF
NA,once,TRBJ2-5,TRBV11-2,TGTGCCAGCAGCTTAGAACAGGGTGGGGAGACCCAGTACTTC,CASSLEQGGETQYF
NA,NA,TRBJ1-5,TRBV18,TGTGCCAGCTCACCAACAGGGAAGAATAGCAATCAGCCCCAGCATTTT,CASSPTGKNSNQPQHF
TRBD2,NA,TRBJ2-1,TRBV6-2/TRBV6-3,TGTGCCAGCAGTTCACTAGCGGGAGGGCCAGTTGAGCAGTTCTTC,CASSSLAGGPVEQFF
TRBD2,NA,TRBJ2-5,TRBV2,TGTGCCAGCAGCGGGAGGCCCCGTTGGCAAGAGACCCAGTACTTC,CASSGRPRWQETQYF
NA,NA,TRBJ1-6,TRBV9,TGTGCCAGCAGCGCGGGGGGGACACAAAATTCACCCCTCCACTTT,CASSAGGTQNSPLHF
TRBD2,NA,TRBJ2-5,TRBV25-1,TGTGCCAGCAGTGAACCGGGAGGAGCGGAGACCCAGTACTTC,CASSEPGGAETQYF
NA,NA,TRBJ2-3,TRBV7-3,TGTGCCAGCAGCTTAAGCAGGTTCACAGATACGCAGTATTTT,CASSLSRFTDTQYF
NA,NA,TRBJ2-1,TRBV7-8,TGTGCCAGCAGCTCCGGACAGAGACTATACAATGAGCAGTTCTTC,CASSSGQRLYNEQFF
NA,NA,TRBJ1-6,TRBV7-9,TGTGCCAGCAGCTTAAGGGATAGCGTTGATTCACCCCTCCACTTT,CASSLRDSVDSPLHF
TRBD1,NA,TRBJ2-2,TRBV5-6,TGTGCCAGCAGCTTGCGCCGGGACAGGGTATTTTCCGGGGAGCTGTTTTTT,CASSLRRDRVFSGELFF
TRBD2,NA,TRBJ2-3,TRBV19,TGTGCCAGTCACTCTGGGACTAGCGGGAGGGACACAGATACGCAGTATTTT,CASHSGTSGRDTDTQYF
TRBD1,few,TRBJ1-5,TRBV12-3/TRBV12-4,TGTGCCAGCAGTCTGACAGGGAATCAGCCCCAGCATTTT,CASSLTGNQPQHF
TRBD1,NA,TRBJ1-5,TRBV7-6,TGTGCCAGCAGCTTAGGACAGGGTGACCAGCCCCAGCATTTT,CASSLGQGDQPQHF
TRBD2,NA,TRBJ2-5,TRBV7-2,TGTGCCAGCAGCTCCGTAGCGGGTCTAGCGAGTGTGGAGACCCAGTACTTC,CASSSVAGLASVETQYF
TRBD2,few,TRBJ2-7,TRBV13,TGTGCCAGCAGCTTATGGAGTCTCTATAGCGGAGTAGTTAGCGGGAGGAACGAGCAGTACTTC,CASSLWSLYSGVVSGRNEQYF
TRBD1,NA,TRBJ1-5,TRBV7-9,TGTGCCAGCAGCTGGGGACAGGGAGCTAGCAATCAGCCCCAGCATTTT,CASSWGQGASNQPQHF
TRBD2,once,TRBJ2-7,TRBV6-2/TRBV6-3,TGTGCCAGCAGTTACGAGCTAGACGGGAGGATTCGCTACGAGCAGTACTTC,CASSYELDGRIRYEQYF
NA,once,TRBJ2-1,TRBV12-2,TGTGCAAGTCGCTTAGAGGAAACCGGGACTAGCGGTCTACGCGCCTCCTACAATGAGCAGTTCTTC,CASRLEETGTSGLRASYNEQFF
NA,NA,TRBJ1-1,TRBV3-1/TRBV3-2,TGTGCCAGCAGCCAAGTCGGTGAAGCTTTCTTT,CASSQVGEAFF
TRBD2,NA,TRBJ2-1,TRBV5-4,TGTGCCAGCAGCTTGGGCGGACTAGCGGGAGGTCATGAGCAGTTCTTC,CASSLGGLAGGHEQFF
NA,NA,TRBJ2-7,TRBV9,TGTGCCAGCAGCGGAGGGACATCTCCCGAATACGAGCAGTACTTC,CASSGGTSPEYEQYF
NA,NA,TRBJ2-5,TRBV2,TGTGCCAGCAGTGGGACAGCCCTCGGAGGCAAGACCCAGTACTTC,CASSGTALGGKTQYF
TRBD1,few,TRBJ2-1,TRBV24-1,TGTGCCACCAGTGGCCTCCGGGACAGGGGAGGAGATGAGCAGTTCTTC,CATSGLRDRGGDEQFF
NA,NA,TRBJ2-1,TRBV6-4,TGTGCCAGCAGTGACGGGGCGGGATTAAACAATGAGCAGTTCTTC,CASSDGAGLNNEQFF
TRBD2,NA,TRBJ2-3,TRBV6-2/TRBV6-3,TGTGCCAGCAGTATTTCGGGAGGGGGGGATACGCAGTATTTT,CASSISGGGDTQYF
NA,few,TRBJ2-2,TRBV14,TGTGCCAGCAGCCATCGGGGGAGATACGCCGGGGAGCTGTTTTTT,CASSHRGRYAGELFF
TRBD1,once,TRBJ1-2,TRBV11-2,TGTGCCAGCAGCTCACAGGGGATTAACTATGGCTACACCTTC,CASSSQGINYGYTF
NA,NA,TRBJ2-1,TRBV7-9,TGTGCCAGCAGCTTAGGGGGTAGCGCCAGGGGTGAGCAGTTCTTC,CASSLGGSARGEQFF
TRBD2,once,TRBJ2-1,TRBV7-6,TGTGCCAGCAGCCTGGGCGGGGGAGAGCAGTTCTTC,CASSLGGGEQFF
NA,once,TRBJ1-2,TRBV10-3,TGTGCCATCAGTGGATACAGGGAGCGTAACTATGGCTACACCTTC,CAISGYRERNYGYTF